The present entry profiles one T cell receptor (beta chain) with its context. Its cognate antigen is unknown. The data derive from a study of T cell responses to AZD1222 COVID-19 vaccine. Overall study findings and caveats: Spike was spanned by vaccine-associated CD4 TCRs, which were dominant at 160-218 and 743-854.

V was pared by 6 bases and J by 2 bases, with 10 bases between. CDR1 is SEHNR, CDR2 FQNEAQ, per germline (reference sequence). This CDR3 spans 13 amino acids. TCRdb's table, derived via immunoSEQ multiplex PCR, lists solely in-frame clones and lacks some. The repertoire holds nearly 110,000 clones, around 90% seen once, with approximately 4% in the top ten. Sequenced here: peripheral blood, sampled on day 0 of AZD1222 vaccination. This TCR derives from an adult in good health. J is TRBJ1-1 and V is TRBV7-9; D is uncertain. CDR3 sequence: CASRNIVNTEAFF. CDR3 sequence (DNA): TGTGCCAGCAGAAATATCGTCAACACTGAAGCTTTCTTT.